Sequencing of this T cell receptor beta chain was carried out in a study of CD8+ T cells in alopecia areata. Overall study context: Treatment with tofacitinib (6 to 18 months) was followed by 6 months off drug. For treated patients, severity scores reflected the percentage of scalp area affected.

Extracted RNA was reverse transcribed into cDNA, the sequencing template. Sequencing was performed with immunoSEQ multiplex PCR; in TCRdb, only in-frame clones are kept and a portion is missing. The table has 150,000 to 250,000 clones, roughly 64% seen once. CDR3 length equals 12 residues. Germline V gene sequence: CDR1 SQVTM, CDR2 ANQGSEA. Trimming removed 7 bases from V and 2 bases from J, with 11 bases in between. Described treatment: oral pan-JAK inhibitor, 5-10 mg twice daily. Obtained from alopecia areata patients were lesional scalp punch biopsies along with peripheral blood. This receptor was taken from a human donor with alopecia areata. The input for sequencing was CD4+ T cells sorted from blood, taken at week 24, from a patient treated with tofacitinib. The rearrangement joins TRBV29-1 to TRBJ1-2; D perhaps matches TRBD1 (5 bases). The DNA for the CDR3 is TGCAGCGGCCGACAGACCAACTATGGCTACACCTTC. Translated, it gives CSGRQTNYGYTF. Full variable domain (remainder filled in from reference TRBV29-1 and TRBJ1-2): SAVISQKPSRDICQRGTSLTIQCQVDSQVTMMFWYRQQPGQSLTLIATANQGSEATYESGFVIDKFPISRPNLTFSTLTVSNMSPEDSSIYLCSGRQTNYGYTFGSGTRLTVV.